This T cell receptor (beta chain) was recorded in a study of T cells in Graves' hyperthyroidism and ophthalmopathy. RNA transcripts were the template for amplifying TCR beta CDR3 regions. TCR CDR3 underwent first-round RT-PCR with the HTBI primer set. TCRdb ran MiXCR on the multiplex PCR reads and lists one entry per CDR3 protein. Of roughly 800,000 distinct CDR3 sequences in the sample, about two fifths are singletons; the top ten hold 8.9%. Trimming took off 1 base at V and 8 bases at J, with 9 bases between the two ends. The CDR3 loop spans 14 amino acids. CDR1 and CDR2 from the germline V gene are SGHTA and FQGNSA. This clonotype was seen a few times.

Sequenced: blood. The genes are TRBV7-2 and TRBJ1-6; D ambiguous. This clonotype originated in a young man with Graves' hyperthyroidism. The CDR3 is CASSLDPAHSPLHF. The CDR3 DNA reads as TGTGCCAGCAGCTTAGATCCGGCCCATTCACCCCTCCACTTT.